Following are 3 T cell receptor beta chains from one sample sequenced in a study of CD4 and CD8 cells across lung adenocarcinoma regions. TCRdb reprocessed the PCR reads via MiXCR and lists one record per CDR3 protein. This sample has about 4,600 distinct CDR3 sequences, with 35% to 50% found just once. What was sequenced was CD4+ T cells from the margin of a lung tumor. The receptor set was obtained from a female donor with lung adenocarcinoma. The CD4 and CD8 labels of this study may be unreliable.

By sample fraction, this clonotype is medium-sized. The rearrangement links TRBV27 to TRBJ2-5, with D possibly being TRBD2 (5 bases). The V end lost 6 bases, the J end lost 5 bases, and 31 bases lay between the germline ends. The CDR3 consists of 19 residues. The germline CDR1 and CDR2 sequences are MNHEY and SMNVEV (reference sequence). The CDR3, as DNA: TGTGCCAGCAGCCATAGATCGTTCCCGGTGGAGGCCTCAAGGGAGACCCAGTACTTC. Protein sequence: CASSHRSFPVEASRETQYF.

The chain's CDR3 is CASSLFGSAEQFF. The CDR3 DNA is TGTGCCAGCAGTTTATTCGGGAGTGCTGAGCAGTTCTTC. This chain links TRBV27 with TRBJ2-1, with D perhaps TRBD2 (6 bases). The germline gives CDR1 MNHEY, CDR2 SMNVEV (reference sequence). The CDR3 length is 13 residues. V was pared by 1 base and J by 9 bases, with 10 bases between.

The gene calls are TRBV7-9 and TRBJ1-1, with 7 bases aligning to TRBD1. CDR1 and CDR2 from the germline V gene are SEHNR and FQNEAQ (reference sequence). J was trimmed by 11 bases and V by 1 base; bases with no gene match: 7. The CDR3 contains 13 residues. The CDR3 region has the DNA TGTGCCAGCAGCTTAGGAGGGGGCTTGGGTGCTTTCTTT. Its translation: CASSLGGGLGAFF.